These T cell receptor beta chains were read from a single sample in a study of control samples from healthy donors and cancer patients. Profiling relied on immunoSEQ multiplex PCR, and the TCRdb table lists in-frame clones only, not all of them. The sample carries roughly 450,000 clones, more than 80% recorded once. Sequencing input: PBMCs. These TCRs come from a man in his forties with head and neck cancer. Each CDR3 is given with its conserved first and last residue. A D gene is named only where the DNA matches it firmly. Some rows mark clone size as missing; the rest say once, few, many or name a class of expanded clone.

cdr3_nt cdr3_aa v_call clone_size j_call cdr3_length d_call
TGTGCCAGCAGTCTCGACTACACTGAAGCTTTCTTT CASSLDYTEAFF TRBV6-2/TRBV6-3 - TRBJ1-1 12 -
TGTGCCAGCACCTCCAGAGGACAGGGGAATCAGCCCCAGCATTTT CASTSRGQGNQPQHF TRBV5-6 - TRBJ1-5 15 TRBD1
TGTGCCAGCAGCTACCCGTTAGCGGGAGTACGGCCAGATACGCAGTATTTT CASSYPLAGVRPDTQYF TRBV7-4 - TRBJ2-3 17 TRBD2
TGTGCCAGCAGCGCCAGGGACGGCAATTCACCCCTCCACTTT CASSARDGNSPLHF TRBV9 - TRBJ1-6 14 -
TGCGCCAGCAGCCGTACAGTGGGCGACTATGGCTACACCTTC CASSRTVGDYGYTF TRBV4-3 - TRBJ1-2 14 -
TGTGCCAGCAGCGTCCCCGGTGTCACCTACGAGCAGTACTTC CASSVPGVTYEQYF TRBV7-2 - TRBJ2-7 14 -
TGCGCCAGCAGCCCGCGGATGGCAGGGGACGCCGGGGAGCTGTTTTTT CASSPRMAGDAGELFF TRBV5-1 - TRBJ2-2 16 -
TGTGCCAGCAGCGTACAGGGAGCGAACACTGAAGCTTTCTTT CASSVQGANTEAFF TRBV9 - TRBJ1-1 14 -
TGTGCCAGCAGTCTGCCAGGTGGGAGCACAGATACGCAGTATTTT CASSLPGGSTDTQYF TRBV5-4 - TRBJ2-3 15 -
TGTGCCAGTAGTAGCAAAGGGAGGAGACAGGGGGCCTTCCAAGAGACCCAGTACTTC CASSSKGRRQGAFQETQYF TRBV19 - TRBJ2-5 19 TRBD1
TGTGCCACCAGTGTACCGGGGGTGTCCGAGCAGTACTTC CATSVPGVSEQYF TRBV15 - TRBJ2-7 13 -
TGTGCCAGCAGCCAAGTTAACCCCCACAGAGGCATGGACACTGAAGCTTTCTTT CASSQVNPHRGMDTEAFF TRBV4-2 - TRBJ1-1 18 -
TGTGCCAGTAACGCTCCAGGCATGAACACTGAAGCTTTCTTT CASNAPGMNTEAFF TRBV19 - TRBJ1-1 14 -
TGTGCCAGTAGCCGGGACAGGGGTCCGCCAACTAATGAAAAACTGTTTTTT CASSRDRGPPTNEKLFF TRBV19 - TRBJ1-4 17 TRBD1
TGTGCCAGTACCCCTCAGCGGGCATACGTCGGCAATGAGCAGTTCTTC CASTPQRAYVGNEQFF TRBV6-2/TRBV6-3 - TRBJ2-1 16 -
TGTGCCAGCAGCCCCCTGGAAGAGACCCAGTACTTC CASSPLEETQYF TRBV11-2 - TRBJ2-5 12 -
TGTGCCAGCAGATCCGGGGGGCGGAATGAAGCTTTCTTT CASRSGGRNEAFF TRBV28 - TRBJ1-1 13 -
TGTGCCAGCAGCCCTACGAGGTCAACTAATGAAAAACTGTTTTTT CASSPTRSTNEKLFF TRBV3-1/TRBV3-2 once TRBJ1-4 15 -
TGTGCCAGCAGCTTGGAGGGGGGACGGGGAAACACCATATATTTT CASSLEGGRGNTIYF TRBV5-6 - TRBJ1-3 15 -
TGTGCCAGCAGCCGCGTTGATCCCTGGACGGAGACCCAGTACTTC CASSRVDPWTETQYF TRBV5-6 - TRBJ2-5 15 -
TGCGCCAGCAGCTTGAGGGTCGACAGATACAATGAGCAGTTCTTC CASSLRVDRYNEQFF TRBV5-1 - TRBJ2-1 15 -
TGCAGCGTTCGGACGGACCAAGAGACCCAGTACTTC CSVRTDQETQYF TRBV29-1 - TRBJ2-5 12 -
TGCAGCGTTGTACAGCAAGAGACCCAGTACTTC CSVVQQETQYF TRBV29-1 - TRBJ2-5 11 -
TGTGCCAGTAGGCGACTAGCGGGGGGGTTCGCCGGGGAGCTGTTTTTT CASRRLAGGFAGELFF TRBV19 - TRBJ2-2 16 TRBD2
TGTGCCAGCAGTGAATCCGGACAGGGTGGCACTGAAGCTTTCTTT CASSESGQGGTEAFF TRBV25-1 - TRBJ1-1 15 TRBD1
TGTGCCAGTAGTCCCCGGGACAGGGATGAGGGCTATGGCTACACCTTC CASSPRDRDEGYGYTF TRBV19 - TRBJ1-2 16 TRBD1
TGTGCCAGTCGTAGACAAGGGGGCCCCTACGAGCAGTACTTC CASRRQGGPYEQYF TRBV19 - TRBJ2-7 14 TRBD1
TGTGCCAGCAGCTTGATGGGGGGTGAAGCTTTCTTT CASSLMGGEAFF TRBV5-4 - TRBJ1-1 12 -
TGTGCCAGCAGTCCCCCAGTCGGAAGGGTTGGTGAAAAACTGTTTTTT CASSPPVGRVGEKLFF TRBV27 - TRBJ1-4 16 -
TGTGCCAGCAGCTCGCCGGGGCAAGGGGAGACCCAGTACTTC CASSSPGQGETQYF TRBV7-9 once TRBJ2-5 14 -
TGTGCCAGCAGTCCCCGAGCGGGCTACGAGCAGTACTTC CASSPRAGYEQYF TRBV12-3/TRBV12-4 - TRBJ2-7 13 -
TGTGCCAGCAGCCCGTGGGAGAGGGGGCTCTTAGATGGCTACACCTTC CASSPWERGLLDGYTF TRBV5-6 - TRBJ1-2 16 TRBD1
TGTGCCAGCAGTTCTGGGACTCCGACAGATACGCAGTATTTT CASSSGTPTDTQYF TRBV28 - TRBJ2-3 14 -
TGTGCCAGCACCGAGTTGGCACTAGCGGGAGGAGCCCTAAGGGAGCAGTACTTC CASTELALAGGALREQYF TRBV28 - TRBJ2-7 18 TRBD2
TGTGCCAGCTCTGTGGGTTCGGGAGTCAAAAACATTCAGTACTTC CASSVGSGVKNIQYF TRBV18 - TRBJ2-4 15 -
TGTGCCAGCTCATTAAGGGGAGGCACTGAAGCTTTCTTT CASSLRGGTEAFF TRBV18 - TRBJ1-1 13 -
TGCGCCAGCAATCCCCAGGGAGGGAGGGACACCGGGGAGCTGTTTTTT CASNPQGGRDTGELFF TRBV5-1 - TRBJ2-2 16 TRBD2
TGTGCCAGCAGCACACAGGGGAGCGGAGCTTTCTTT CASSTQGSGAFF TRBV7-2 - TRBJ1-1 12 TRBD1
TGTGCCAGCCCTAGTCTCGGCAGGGGGACCAACGAGCAGTACTTC CASPSLGRGTNEQYF TRBV6-5 - TRBJ2-7 15 TRBD1
TGCGCCAGCAGCCAGGGGACAGGGCAGGTCTATGGCTACACCTTC CASSQGTGQVYGYTF TRBV4-3 - TRBJ1-2 15 TRBD1
TGTGCCAGCACCCCAAGGGTTCACGAGCAGTACTTC CASTPRVHEQYF TRBV6-5 - TRBJ2-7 12 -
TGTGCCAGCAGCTTAATTTTCACAAGGACAGGGGGGAGAGAGACCCAGTACTTC CASSLIFTRTGGRETQYF TRBV7-2 - TRBJ2-5 18 TRBD1